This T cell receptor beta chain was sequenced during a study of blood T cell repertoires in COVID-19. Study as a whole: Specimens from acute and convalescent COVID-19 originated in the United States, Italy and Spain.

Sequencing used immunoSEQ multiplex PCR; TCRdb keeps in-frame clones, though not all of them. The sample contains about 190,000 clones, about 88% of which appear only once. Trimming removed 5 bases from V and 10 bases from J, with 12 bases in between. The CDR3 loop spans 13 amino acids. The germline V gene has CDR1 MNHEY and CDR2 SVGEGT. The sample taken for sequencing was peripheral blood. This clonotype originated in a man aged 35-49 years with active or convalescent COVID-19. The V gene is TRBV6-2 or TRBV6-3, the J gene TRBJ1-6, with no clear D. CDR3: CASSDRRESPLHF. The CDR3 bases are TGTGCCAGCAGTGACCGACGGGAGTCACCCCTCCACTTT.